A single sample is the source of the 5 T cell receptor beta chains below, sequenced in a study of type 1 regulatory T cells. TCRdb independently ran MiXCR on the reads; one entry per CDR3 protein. The data contain over 90,000 distinct CDR3 sequences, 31% of them singletons. Sample: CD4+ T cells, either the whole sample or a sorted fraction (not recorded which). The receptors were sampled from a human donor in good health.

This sequence joins TRBV7-2 and TRBJ2-1, with 10 bases matching TRBD2. CDR3 length: 14 amino acids. The germline V gene has CDR1 SGHTA and CDR2 FQGNSA. Trimming removed 5 bases from V and 4 bases from J; junction bases left unmatched: 2. CDR3 residues: CASSEGLAYNEQFF. DNA of the CDR3: TGTGCCAGCAGCGAGGGACTAGCGTACAATGAGCAGTTCTTC. Together with reference TRBV7-2 and TRBJ2-1, the CDR3 gives the full variable domain: GAGVSQSPSNKVTEKGKDVELRCDPISGHTALYWYRQSLGQGLEFLIYFQGNSAPDKSGLPSDRFSAERTGGSVSTLTIQRTQQEDSAVYLCASSEGLAYNEQFFGPGTRLTVL.

This clonotype appeared a few times. This chain connects TRBV5-4 to TRBJ2-5; D uncertain. Germline values: CDR1 SGHNT, CDR2 YYREEE (reference sequence). V was cut by 1 base and J by 6 bases, with 10 bases left in between. The CDR3 runs 13 residues. CDR3 sequence reads: CASSLWSVKTQYF. Written as DNA, the CDR3 is TGTGCCAGCAGCTTGTGGAGTGTGAAGACCCAGTACTTC.

A few counts support this clonotype. The chain is built from TRBV20-1 and TRBJ2-1; TRBD1 agrees at 9 bases. The CDR3 consists of 15 residues. Germline-derived CDR1 and CDR2 are DFQATT and SNEGSKA (reference sequence). J was trimmed by 5 bases and V by 0 bases; bases with no gene match: 5. CDR3 sequence: CSARDRDRVNNEQFF. As DNA, the CDR3 is TGCAGTGCTAGAGACCGGGACAGGGTTAACAATGAGCAGTTCTTC.

This clonotype came up many times. J is TRBJ2-5 and V is TRBV13; D uncertain. Per germline, CDR1 PRHDT and CDR2 FYEKMQ (reference sequence). The CDR3 is made up of 16 amino acids. Trimming left V 2 bases short and J 3 bases short, with 16 bases between. CDR3 amino acids: CASSLREFDEKETQYF. CDR3 sequence (DNA): TGTGCCAGCAGCTTACGAGAGTTCGACGAGAAAGAGACCCAGTACTTC. Based on the CDR3 plus reference TRBV13 and TRBJ2-5, the full variable domain is AAGVIQSPRHLIKEKRETATLKCYPIPRHDTVYWYQQGPGQDPQFLISFYEKMQSDKGSIPDRFSAQQFSDYHSELNMSSLELGDSALYFCASSLREFDEKETQYFGPGTRLLVL.

This clonotype has a count of ten or more. The V and J genes are TRBV20-1 and TRBJ2-7; D uncertain. Germline V lookup: CDR1 DFQATT, CDR2 SNEGSKA (reference sequence). Trimming took off 0 bases at V and 3 bases at J, with 12 bases between the two ends. This CDR3 spans 14 amino acids. The DNA for the CDR3 is TGCAGTGCTAGAGATGTGCAGCACGACTACGAGCAGTACTTC. Translation: CSARDVQHDYEQYF.